The present entry profiles one TCR beta chain with its context. Here immunoSEQ multiplex PCR was the method, and the copy in TCRdb shows in-frame clones only, minus some. Of 90,000 or so clones listed, about nine tenths are singletons. Germline V gives CDR1 MNHNS, CDR2 SASEGT. The CDR3 consists of 13 residues. The ends were cut back, 5 bases at V and 2 bases at J, with 6 bases in the middle. This entry is derived from a study of blood T cell repertoires in COVID-19. The chain carries TRBV6-1 and TRBJ1-4; D remains unclear. The sequence was collected from a man aged 55-75 years with acute or convalescent COVID-19. Input material: peripheral blood. The CDR3 coding sequence is TGTGCCAGCAGTCCGCGTACTAATGAAAAACTGTTTTTT. Amino acids: CASSPRTNEKLFF.